This TCR beta chain derives from a study of neoadjuvant nivolumab and ipilimumab in lung cancer. Study-wide results and caveats: From pretherapy to surgery, tumor richness and clonality rose with dual therapy. TCR receptors were sequenced in few samples.

TCRdb's copy holds only in-frame clones and misses some; the assay was immunoSEQ multiplex PCR. This table has about 28,000 clones, 83% appearing once. About this clone itself: Antigen: not known.

Between the trimmed V and J ends, which lost 2 bases and 5 bases, there was a span of 11 bases. Germline values: CDR1 SGHDT, CDR2 YYEEEE. This CDR3 is 14 amino acids long. This TCR came from an adult with non-small cell lung cancer. The sample consisted of tumor tissue, taken after neoadjuvant nivolumab, alone or with ipilimumab, at or shortly before surgery. The V gene is TRBV5-6, the J gene TRBJ1-5; D possibly corresponds to TRBD1 (5 bases). The CDR3 spells CASSLSGLYQPQHF. The DNA of the CDR3 is TGTGCCAGCAGCTTATCAGGGTTATATCAGCCCCAGCATTTT.